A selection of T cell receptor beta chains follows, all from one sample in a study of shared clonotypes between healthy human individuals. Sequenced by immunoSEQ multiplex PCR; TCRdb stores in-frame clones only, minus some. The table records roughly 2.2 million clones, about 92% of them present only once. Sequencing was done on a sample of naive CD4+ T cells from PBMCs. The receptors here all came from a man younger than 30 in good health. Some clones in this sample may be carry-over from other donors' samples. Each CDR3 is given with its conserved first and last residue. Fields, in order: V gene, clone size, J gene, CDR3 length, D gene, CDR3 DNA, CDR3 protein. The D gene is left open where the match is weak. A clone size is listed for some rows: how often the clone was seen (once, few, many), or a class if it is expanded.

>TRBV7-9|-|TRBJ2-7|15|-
TGTGCCAGCAGCTTAGTCGTGTGGGGGGCGGGCGAGCAGTACTTC
CASSLVVWGAGEQYF
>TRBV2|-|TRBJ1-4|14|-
TGTGCCAGCAGACCAGGGGCACTGGGTGAAAAACTGTTTTTT
CASRPGALGEKLFF
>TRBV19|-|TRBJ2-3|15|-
TGTGCCAGTAGTAGGGCCCCCCTAGGTACAGATACGCAGTATTTT
CASSRAPLGTDTQYF
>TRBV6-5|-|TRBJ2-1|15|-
TGTGCCAGCAGCCGAAAAGGCGTGTGGGGCAATGAGCAGTTCTTC
CASSRKGVWGNEQFF
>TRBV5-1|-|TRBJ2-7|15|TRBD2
TGCGCCAGCAGCCCCCGACTAGCGGAAGACTACGAGCAGTACTTC
CASSPRLAEDYEQYF
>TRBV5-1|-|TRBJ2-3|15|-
TGCGCCAGCAGCTTGGAGGGCAGGGGTACAGATACGCAGTATTTT
CASSLEGRGTDTQYF
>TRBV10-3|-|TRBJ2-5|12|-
TGTGCCATCAGTGGAGTTAAGGAGACCCAGTACTTC
CAISGVKETQYF
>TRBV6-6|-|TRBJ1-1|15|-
TGTGCCAGCAGATCTCCGTTGGGGGGCTGGACTGAAGCTTTCTTT
CASRSPLGGWTEAFF
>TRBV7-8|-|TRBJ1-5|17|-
TGTGCCAGCAGCTTAGGGGCAGGAGCCTATAGCAATCAGCCCCAGCATTTT
CASSLGAGAYSNQPQHF
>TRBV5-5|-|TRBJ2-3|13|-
TGTGCCAGCAGCTTGATCAGTTCAGATACGCAGTATTTT
CASSLISSDTQYF
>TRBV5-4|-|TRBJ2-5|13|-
TGTGCCAGCAGCTGGAGTGAGGGAGAGACCCAGTACTTC
CASSWSEGETQYF
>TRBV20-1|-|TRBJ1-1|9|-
TGCAGATCTGGGACCGGGGCTTTCTTT
CRSGTGAFF
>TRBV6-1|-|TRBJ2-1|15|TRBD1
TGTGCCAGCACCTACCCCGGCAGGGGGCAAGGTGAGCAGTTCTTC
CASTYPGRGQGEQFF
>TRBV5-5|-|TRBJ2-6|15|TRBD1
TGTGCCAGCGCCTCCGGGACAGGGGTCGCCAACGTCCTGACTTTC
CASASGTGVANVLTF
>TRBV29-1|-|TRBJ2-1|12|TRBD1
TGCAGCGCCAGGGACAGGGCGAATGAGCAGTTCTTC
CSARDRANEQFF
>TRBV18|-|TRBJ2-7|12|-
TGTGCCAGCTCACCAGAAGGCAACGAGCAGTACTTC
CASSPEGNEQYF
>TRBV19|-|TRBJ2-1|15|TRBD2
TGTGCCAGTAGTCTTCTAGCGGGTGCTTACAATGAGCAGTTCTTC
CASSLLAGAYNEQFF
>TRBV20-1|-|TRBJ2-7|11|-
TGCAGTGGTCGGGGCTCCTACGAGCAGTACTTC
CSGRGSYEQYF
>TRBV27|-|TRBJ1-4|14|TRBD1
TGTGCCAGCGGCTGGACAGGGGGCAATGAAAAACTGTTTTTT
CASGWTGGNEKLFF
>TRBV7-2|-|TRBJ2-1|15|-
TGTGCCAGCAGTGTGTGGGGGGCGGATTCGAGCGAGCAGTTCTTC
CASSVWGADSSEQFF
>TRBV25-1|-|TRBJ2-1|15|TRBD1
TGTGCCAGCAGTGAATGGGACAGGGGAGACAATGAGCAGTTCTTC
CASSEWDRGDNEQFF
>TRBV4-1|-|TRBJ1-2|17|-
TGCGCCAGCAGCCAAGGAGTCCGAACTACAGGCCGCTATGGCTACACCTTC
CASSQGVRTTGRYGYTF
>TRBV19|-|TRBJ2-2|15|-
TGTGCCAGTAGTATACAGGGGAGGGGCACCGGGGAGCTGTTTTTT
CASSIQGRGTGELFF
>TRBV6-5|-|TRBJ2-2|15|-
TGTGCCAGCAGTTTAGGGGGAGCGGGCACCGGGGAGCTGTTTTTT
CASSLGGAGTGELFF
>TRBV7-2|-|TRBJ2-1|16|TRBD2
TGTGCCAGCAGCTTAGCGTTTAGCGGGGGATACAATGAGCAGTTCTTC
CASSLAFSGGYNEQFF
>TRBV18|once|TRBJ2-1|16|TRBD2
TGTGCCAGCTCACCAGGTTGGCTAGCGGAGGAGAATGAGCAGTTCTTC
CASSPGWLAEENEQFF
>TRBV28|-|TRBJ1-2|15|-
TGTGCCAGCAGTTTAGAAGGGGAGGGAAACTATGGCTACACCTTC
CASSLEGEGNYGYTF
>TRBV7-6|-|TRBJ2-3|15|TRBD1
TGTGCCAGCAGCGTTCCCGGGACAGACACAGATACGCAGTATTTT
CASSVPGTDTDTQYF
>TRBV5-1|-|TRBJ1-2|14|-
TGCGCCAGCAGCTTAGAGCTACCCTACTATGGCTACACCTTC
CASSLELPYYGYTF
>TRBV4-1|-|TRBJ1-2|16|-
TGCGCCAGCAGCCAAGTTTTAGTAGGCCATAACTATGGCTACACCTTC
CASSQVLVGHNYGYTF
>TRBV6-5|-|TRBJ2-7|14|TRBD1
TGTGCCAGCGGGGCACAGGGGGCGGGTGGGAAGCAGTACTTC
CASGAQGAGGKQYF
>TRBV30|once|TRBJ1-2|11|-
TGTGCCTGGACAGATACCTATGGCTACACCTTC
CAWTDTYGYTF
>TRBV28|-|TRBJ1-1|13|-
TGTGCCAGCAGTAAAGGACGGAACACTGAAGCTTTCTTT
CASSKGRNTEAFF
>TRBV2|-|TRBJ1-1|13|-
TGTGCCAGCTACAGGGAGATGAACACTGAAGCTTTCTTT
CASYREMNTEAFF
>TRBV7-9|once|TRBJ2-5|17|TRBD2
TGTGCCAGCAGCTTATGGCTAGCGGGAGGGCCCAGAGAGACCCAGTACTTC
CASSLWLAGGPRETQYF
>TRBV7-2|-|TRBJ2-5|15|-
TGTGCCAGCAGCCTCCTAACGGGAGTCGGGGAGACCCAGTACTTC
CASSLLTGVGETQYF
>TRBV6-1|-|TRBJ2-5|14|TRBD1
TGTGCCAGCAGTCGACGACAGGGCCTAGAGACCCAGTACTTC
CASSRRQGLETQYF
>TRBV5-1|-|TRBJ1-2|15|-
TGCGCCAGCAGCTTGATGGTCACGCTCCCCGATGGCTACACCTTC
CASSLMVTLPDGYTF
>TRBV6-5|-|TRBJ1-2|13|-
TGTGCCAGCAGTCCGAGCCACAGGGCCTCCTACACCTTC
CASSPSHRASYTF
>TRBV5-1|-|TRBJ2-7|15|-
TGCGCCAGCACGCAACACCGGGGAAGCTCCTACGAGCAGTACTTC
CASTQHRGSSYEQYF
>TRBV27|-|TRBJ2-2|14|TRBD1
TGTGCCAGCAGTCGGGACAGGGCGTCCGGGGAGCTGTTTTTT
CASSRDRASGELFF
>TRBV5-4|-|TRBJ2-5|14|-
TGTGCCAGCAGCTTTACACAGTACCAAGAGACCCAGTACTTC
CASSFTQYQETQYF
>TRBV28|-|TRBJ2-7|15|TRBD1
TGTGCCAGCAGTTTAGCCAGGACAGGAGCCTACGAGCAGTACTTC
CASSLARTGAYEQYF
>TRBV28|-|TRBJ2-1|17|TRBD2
TGTGCCAGCAGTTTCGGACTAGCGGGAGTTTTTGTCGGTGAGCAGTTCTTC
CASSFGLAGVFVGEQFF
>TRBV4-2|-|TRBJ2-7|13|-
TGTGCCAGCAGCCAATCGCGGACCTACGAGCAGTACTTC
CASSQSRTYEQYF
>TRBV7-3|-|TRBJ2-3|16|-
TGTGCCAGCAGCTTAACGGGTTCTACTAGCACAGATACGCAGTATTTT
CASSLTGSTSTDTQYF
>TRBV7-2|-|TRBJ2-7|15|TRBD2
TGTGCCAGCAGCTCCCAACTAGCGGCTGCCTACGAGCAGTACTTC
CASSSQLAAAYEQYF
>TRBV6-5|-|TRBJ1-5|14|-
TGTGCCAGCAGTTACTCCAGGGGCAGACAGCCCCAGCATTTT
CASSYSRGRQPQHF
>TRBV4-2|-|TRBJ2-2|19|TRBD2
TGTGCCAGCAGCCTCCCGGGACTAGCGGGCGACGAGGACACCGGGGAGCTGTTTTTT
CASSLPGLAGDEDTGELFF
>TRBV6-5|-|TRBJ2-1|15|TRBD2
TGTGCCAGCAGTTACTCTTTGACTAGCACCAATGAGCAGTTCTTC
CASSYSLTSTNEQFF
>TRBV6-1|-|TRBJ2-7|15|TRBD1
TGTGCCAGCATGGGCCAGACAGGGGGTCGATACGAGCAGTACTTC
CASMGQTGGRYEQYF
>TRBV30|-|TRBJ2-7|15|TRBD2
TGTGCCTGGGACCCGTGGGCGGGAGGATCAGGGGAGCAGTACTTC
CAWDPWAGGSGEQYF
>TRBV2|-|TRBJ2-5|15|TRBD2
TGTGCCAGCAGCCCACCCGCGGGGGGAGGGGAGACCCAGTACTTC
CASSPPAGGGETQYF
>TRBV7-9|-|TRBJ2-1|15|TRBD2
TGTGCCAGCAGAGCTAGCGGGAATTTCGTGAATGAGCAGTTCTTC
CASRASGNFVNEQFF